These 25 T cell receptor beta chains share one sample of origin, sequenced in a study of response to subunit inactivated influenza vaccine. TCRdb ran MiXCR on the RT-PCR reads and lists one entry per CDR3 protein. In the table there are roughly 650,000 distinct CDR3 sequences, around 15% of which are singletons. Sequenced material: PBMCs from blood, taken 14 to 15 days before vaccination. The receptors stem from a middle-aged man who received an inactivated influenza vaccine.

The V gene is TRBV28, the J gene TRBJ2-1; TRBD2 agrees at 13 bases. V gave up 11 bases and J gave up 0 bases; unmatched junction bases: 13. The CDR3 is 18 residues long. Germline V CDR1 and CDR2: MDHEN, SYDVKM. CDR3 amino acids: CAFSLPGLAGDSYNEQFF. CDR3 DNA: TGTGCCTTCAGTTTACCCGGACTAGCGGGGGACTCCTACAATGAGCAGTTCTTC.

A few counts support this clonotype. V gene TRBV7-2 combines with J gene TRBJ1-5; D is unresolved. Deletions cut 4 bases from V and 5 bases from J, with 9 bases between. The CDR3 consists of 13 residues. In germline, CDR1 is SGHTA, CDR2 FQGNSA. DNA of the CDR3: TGTGCCAGCAGCTCAGTCCTAGATCAGCCCCAGCATTTT. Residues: CASSSVLDQPQHF.

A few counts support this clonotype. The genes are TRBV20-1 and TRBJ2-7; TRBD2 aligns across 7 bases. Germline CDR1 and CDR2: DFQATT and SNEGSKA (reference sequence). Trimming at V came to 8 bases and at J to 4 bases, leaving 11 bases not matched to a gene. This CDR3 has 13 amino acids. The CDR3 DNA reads TGCAGTCACATACCCACCGGGGGGTACGAGCAGTACTTC. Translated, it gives CSHIPTGGYEQYF.

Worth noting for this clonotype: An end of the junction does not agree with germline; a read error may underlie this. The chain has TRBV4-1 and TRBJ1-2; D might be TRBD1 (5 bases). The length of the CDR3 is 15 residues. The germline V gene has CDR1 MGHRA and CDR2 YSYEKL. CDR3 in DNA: TGCGCCAGCAGCCAAGCAGGGACTGGTAACTCTGGCTACACCTTC. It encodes CASSQAGTGNSGYTF.

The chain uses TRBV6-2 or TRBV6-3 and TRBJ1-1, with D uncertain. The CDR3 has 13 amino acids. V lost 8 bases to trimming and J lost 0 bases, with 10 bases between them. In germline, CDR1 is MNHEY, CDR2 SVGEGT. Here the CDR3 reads CASCPRLNTEAFF. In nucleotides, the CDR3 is TGTGCCAGCTGCCCACGGTTGAACACTGAAGCTTTCTTT.

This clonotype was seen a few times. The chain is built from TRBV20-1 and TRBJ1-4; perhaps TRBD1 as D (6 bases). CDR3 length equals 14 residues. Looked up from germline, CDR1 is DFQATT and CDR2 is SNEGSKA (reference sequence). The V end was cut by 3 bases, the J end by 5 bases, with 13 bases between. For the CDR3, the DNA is TGCAGTGCTAGCAGCGGGGGCGGGAATGAAAAACTGTTTTTT. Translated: CSASSGGGNEKLFF.

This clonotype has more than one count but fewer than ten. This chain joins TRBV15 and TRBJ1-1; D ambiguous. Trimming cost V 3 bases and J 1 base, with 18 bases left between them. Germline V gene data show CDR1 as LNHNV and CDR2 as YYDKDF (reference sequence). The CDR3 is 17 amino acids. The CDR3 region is CATSSREKYTGNTEAFF. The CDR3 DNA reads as TGTGCCACCAGCAGCCGGGAGAAATATACGGGGAACACTGAAGCTTTCTTT.

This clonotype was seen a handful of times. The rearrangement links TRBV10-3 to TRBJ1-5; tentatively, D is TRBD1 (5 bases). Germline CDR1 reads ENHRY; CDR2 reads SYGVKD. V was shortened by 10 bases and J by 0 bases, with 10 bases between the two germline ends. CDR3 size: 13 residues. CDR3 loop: CATQGGSNQPQHF. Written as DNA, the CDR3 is TGTGCCACCCAGGGAGGTAGCAATCAGCCCCAGCATTTT.

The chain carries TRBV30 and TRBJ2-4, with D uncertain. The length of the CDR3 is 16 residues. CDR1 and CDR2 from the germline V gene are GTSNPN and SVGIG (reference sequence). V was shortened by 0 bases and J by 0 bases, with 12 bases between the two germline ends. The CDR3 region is CAWSVGFGRAKNIQYF. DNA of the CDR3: TGTGCCTGGAGTGTTGGGTTCGGTAGAGCCAAAAACATTCAGTACTTC.

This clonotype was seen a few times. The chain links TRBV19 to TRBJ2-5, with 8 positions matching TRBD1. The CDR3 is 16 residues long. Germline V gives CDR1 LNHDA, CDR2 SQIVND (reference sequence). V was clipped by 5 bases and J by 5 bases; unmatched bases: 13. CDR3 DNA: TGTGCCAGTAGTCCCTCAGACAGGGGAACGGGGGAGACCCAGTACTTC. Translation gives CASSPSDRGTGETQYF.

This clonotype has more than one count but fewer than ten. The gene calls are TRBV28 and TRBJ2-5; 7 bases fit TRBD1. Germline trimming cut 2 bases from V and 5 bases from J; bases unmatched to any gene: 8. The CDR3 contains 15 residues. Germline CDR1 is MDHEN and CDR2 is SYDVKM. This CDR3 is CASSLEARGWETQYF. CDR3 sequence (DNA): TGTGCCAGCAGTTTAGAGGCCAGGGGGTGGGAGACCCAGTACTTC.

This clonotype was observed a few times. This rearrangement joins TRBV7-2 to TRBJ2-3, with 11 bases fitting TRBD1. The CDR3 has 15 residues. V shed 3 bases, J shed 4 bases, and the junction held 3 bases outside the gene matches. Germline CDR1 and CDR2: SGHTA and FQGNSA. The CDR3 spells CASSFPGQGADTQYF. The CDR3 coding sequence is TGTGCCAGCAGCTTTCCGGGACAGGGGGCAGATACGCAGTATTTT.

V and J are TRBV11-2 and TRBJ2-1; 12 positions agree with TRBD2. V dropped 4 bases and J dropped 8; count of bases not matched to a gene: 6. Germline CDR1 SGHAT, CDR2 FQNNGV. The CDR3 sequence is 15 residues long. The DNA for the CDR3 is TGTGCCAGCAGCTCTAGCGGGGGGGCGGCCGATGAGCAGTTCTTC. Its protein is CASSSSGGAADEQFF.

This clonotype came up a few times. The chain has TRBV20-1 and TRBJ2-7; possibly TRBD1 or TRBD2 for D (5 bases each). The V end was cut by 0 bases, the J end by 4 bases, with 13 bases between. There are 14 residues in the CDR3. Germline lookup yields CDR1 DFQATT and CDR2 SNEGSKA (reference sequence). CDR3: CSARDLGREYEQYF. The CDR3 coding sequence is TGCAGTGCTAGAGATTTGGGACGAGAATACGAGCAGTACTTC.

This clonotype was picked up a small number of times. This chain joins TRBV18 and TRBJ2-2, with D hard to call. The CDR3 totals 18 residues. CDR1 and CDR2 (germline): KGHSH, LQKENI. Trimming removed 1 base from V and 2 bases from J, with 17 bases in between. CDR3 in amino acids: CASSPQEVYRRNTGELFF. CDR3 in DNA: TGTGCCAGCTCACCACAAGAGGTGTACAGACGAAACACCGGGGAGCTGTTTTTT.

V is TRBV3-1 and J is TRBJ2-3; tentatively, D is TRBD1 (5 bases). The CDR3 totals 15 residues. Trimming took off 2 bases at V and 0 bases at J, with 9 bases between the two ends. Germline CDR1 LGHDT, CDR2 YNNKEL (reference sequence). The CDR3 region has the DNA TGTGCCAGCAGCCAAAGCAGGACAAGCACAGATACGCAGTATTTT. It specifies CASSQSRTSTDTQYF.

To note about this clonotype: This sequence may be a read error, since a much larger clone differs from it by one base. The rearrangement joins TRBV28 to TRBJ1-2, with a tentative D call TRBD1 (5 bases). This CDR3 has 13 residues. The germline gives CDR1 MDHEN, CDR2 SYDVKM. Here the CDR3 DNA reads TGTGCCGGCAGTTCGACAGTCGCCTATGGCTACACCTTC. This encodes CAGSSTVAYGYTF.

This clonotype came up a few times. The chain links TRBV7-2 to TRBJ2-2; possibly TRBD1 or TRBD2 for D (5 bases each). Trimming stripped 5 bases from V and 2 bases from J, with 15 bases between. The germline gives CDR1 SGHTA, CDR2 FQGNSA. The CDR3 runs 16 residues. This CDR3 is CASSRWWGSNTGELFF. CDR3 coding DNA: TGTGCCAGCAGCCGGTGGTGGGGGTCAAACACCGGGGAGCTGTTTTTT.

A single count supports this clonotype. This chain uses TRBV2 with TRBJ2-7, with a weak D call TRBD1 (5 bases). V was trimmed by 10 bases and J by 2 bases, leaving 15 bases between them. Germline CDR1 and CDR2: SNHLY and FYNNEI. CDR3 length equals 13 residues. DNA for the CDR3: TGTGCCATCGGAAGGGGTACCCCCTACGAGCAGTACTTC. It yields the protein CAIGRGTPYEQYF.

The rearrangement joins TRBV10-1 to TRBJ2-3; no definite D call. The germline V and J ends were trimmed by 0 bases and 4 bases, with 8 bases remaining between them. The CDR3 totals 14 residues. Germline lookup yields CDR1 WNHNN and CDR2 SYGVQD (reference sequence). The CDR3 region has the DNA TGCGCCAGCAGTGAGTCCGCCTTCCCAGATACGCAGTATTTT. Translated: CASSESAFPDTQYF.

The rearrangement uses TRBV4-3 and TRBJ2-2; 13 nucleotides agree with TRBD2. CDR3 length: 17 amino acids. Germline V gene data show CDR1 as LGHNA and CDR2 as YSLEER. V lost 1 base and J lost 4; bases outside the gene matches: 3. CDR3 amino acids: CASSQGLAGGGTGELFF. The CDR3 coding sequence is TGCGCCAGCAGCCAAGGACTAGCGGGAGGTGGCACCGGGGAGCTGTTTTTT.

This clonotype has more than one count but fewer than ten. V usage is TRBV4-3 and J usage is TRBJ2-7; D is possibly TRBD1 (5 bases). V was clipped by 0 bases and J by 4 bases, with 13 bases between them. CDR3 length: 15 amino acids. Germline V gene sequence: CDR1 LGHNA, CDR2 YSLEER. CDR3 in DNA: TGCGCCAGCAGCCAAGATCTGACAGCCGGGTACGAGCAGTACTTC. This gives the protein CASSQDLTAGYEQYF.

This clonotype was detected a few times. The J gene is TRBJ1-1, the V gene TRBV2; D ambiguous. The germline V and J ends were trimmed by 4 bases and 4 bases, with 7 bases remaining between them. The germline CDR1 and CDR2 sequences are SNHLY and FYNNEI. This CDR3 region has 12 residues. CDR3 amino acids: CASSVTVTEAFF. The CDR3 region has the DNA TGTGCCAGCAGTGTAACAGTCACTGAAGCTTTCTTT.

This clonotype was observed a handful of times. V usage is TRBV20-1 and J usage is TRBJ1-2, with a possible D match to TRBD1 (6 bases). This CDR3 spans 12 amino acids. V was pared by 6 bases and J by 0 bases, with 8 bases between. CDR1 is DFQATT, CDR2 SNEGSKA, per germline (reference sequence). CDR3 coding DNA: TGCAGTGCCGGACAGCCTAACTATGGCTACACCTTC. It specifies CSAGQPNYGYTF.

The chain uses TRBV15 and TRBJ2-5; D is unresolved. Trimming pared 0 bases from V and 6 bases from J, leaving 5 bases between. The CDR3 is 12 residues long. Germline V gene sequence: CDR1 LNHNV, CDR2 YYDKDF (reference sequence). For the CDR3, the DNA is TGTGCCACCAGCAGAGATATCCAGACCCAGTACTTC. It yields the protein CATSRDIQTQYF.